This paragraph covers one TCR beta chain sequence. Its antigen is not known. The junction and the germline gene differ at one end; a read error may be behind it. MiXCR, run by TCRdb on the reads, gives a single entry per CDR3 protein. Of 4,000 or so distinct CDR3 sequences listed, about a fifth are singletons. This sample stems from a study of lung T cells in sarcoidosis with Löfgren's syndrome. About the study: In sarcoidosis, CD4+ T cells accumulate in bronchoalveolar lavage fluid. Analyses focused on Löfgren's syndrome patients.

Findings of the study overall: TRBV2 was the preferred pairing partner of TRAV12-1, with similar CDR3s. Löfgren's syndrome patients reportedly showed greatest TRAV12-1 and TRBV2 expansion versus controls.

The CDR3 consists of 15 residues. Germline V gene lookup returns CDR1 SGHTA and CDR2 FQGNSA. This TCR derives from a human donor with sarcoidosis (Löfgren's syndrome or another form), or a control subject (not recorded which). The rearrangement uses TRBV7-2 and TRBJ2-2, with D possibly being TRBD2 (5 bases). Sequencing used CD4+ T cells from bronchoalveolar lavage. CDR3 protein: CASSLGRVGTGELSF. CDR3 nucleotides: TGTGCTAGCAGCTTAGGAAGGGTGGGCACCGGGGAGCTGTCTTTT.